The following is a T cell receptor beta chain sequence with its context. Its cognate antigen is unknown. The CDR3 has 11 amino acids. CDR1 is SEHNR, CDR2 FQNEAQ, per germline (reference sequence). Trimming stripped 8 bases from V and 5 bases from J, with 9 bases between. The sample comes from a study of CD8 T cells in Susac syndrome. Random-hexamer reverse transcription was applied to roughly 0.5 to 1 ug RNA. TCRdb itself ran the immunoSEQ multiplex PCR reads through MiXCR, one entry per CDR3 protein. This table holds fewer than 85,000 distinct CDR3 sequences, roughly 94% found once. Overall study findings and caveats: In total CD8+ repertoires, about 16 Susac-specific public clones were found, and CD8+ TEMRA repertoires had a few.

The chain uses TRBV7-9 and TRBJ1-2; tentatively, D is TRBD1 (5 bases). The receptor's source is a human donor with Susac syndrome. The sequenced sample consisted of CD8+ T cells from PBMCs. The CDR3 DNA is TGTGCCAGCTTTACAGGTTATGGCTACACCTTC. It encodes CASFTGYGYTF. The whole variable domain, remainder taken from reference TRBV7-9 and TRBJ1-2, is DTGVSQNPRHKITKRGQNVTFRCDPISEHNRLYWYRQTLGQGPEFLTYFQNEAQLEKSRLLSDRFSAERPKGSFSTLEIQRTEQGDSAMYLCASFTGYGYTFGSGTRLTVV.